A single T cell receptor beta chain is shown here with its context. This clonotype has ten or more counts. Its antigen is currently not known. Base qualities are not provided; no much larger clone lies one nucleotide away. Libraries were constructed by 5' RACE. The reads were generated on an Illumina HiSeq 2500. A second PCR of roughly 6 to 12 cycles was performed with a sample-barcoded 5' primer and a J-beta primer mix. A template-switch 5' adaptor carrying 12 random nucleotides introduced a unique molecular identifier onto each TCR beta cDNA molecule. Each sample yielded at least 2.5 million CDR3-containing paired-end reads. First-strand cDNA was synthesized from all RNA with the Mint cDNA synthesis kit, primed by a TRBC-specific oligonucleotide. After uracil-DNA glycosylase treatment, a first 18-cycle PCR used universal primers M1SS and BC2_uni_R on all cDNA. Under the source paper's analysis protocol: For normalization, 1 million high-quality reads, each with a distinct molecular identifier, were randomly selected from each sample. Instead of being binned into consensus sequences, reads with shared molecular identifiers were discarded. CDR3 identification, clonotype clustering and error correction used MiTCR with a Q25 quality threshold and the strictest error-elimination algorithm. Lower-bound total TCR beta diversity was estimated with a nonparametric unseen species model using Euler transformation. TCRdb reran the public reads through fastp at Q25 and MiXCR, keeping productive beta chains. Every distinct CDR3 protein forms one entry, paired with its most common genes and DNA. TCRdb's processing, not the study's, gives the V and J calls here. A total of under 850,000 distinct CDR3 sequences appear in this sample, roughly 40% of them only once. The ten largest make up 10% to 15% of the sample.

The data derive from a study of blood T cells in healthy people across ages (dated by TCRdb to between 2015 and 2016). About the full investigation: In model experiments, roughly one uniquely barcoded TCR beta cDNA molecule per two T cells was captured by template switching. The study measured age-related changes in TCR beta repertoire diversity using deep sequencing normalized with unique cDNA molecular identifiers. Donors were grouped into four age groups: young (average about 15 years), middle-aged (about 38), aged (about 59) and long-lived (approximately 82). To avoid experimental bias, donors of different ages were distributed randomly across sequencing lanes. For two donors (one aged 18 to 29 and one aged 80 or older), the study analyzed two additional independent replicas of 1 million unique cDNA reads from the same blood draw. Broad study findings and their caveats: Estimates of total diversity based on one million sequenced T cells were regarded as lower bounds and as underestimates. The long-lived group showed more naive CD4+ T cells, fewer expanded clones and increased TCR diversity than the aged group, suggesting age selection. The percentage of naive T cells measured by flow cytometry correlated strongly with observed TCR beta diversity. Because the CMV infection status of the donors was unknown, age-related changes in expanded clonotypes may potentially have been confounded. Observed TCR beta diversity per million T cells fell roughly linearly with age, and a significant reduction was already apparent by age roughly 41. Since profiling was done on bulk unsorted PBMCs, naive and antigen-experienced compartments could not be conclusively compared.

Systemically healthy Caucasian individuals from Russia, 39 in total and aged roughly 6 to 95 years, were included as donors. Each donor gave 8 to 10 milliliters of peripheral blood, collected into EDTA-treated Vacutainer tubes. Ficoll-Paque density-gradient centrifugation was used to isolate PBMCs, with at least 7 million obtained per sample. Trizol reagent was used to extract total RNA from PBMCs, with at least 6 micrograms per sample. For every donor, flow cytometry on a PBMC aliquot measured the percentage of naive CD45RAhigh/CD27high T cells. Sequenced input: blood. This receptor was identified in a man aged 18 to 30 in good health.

The DNA sequence reads TGTGCCACCAGTGACCTGGGGGGATTCACAGATACGCAGTATTTT. Its protein is CATSDLGGFTDTQYF. The chain couples TRBV24-1 to TRBJ2-3, with TRBD2 perhaps the D gene, on 6 matching bases. In the germline V gene, CDR1 corresponds to KGHDR and CDR2 to SFDVKD. The V end loses 4 bases and the J end loses 2 bases, and a stretch of 12 bases separates them. The CDR3 holds 15 amino acids from the cysteine to the phenylalanine. Only the CDR3 DNA stays, 45 bases, in frame from base 1.